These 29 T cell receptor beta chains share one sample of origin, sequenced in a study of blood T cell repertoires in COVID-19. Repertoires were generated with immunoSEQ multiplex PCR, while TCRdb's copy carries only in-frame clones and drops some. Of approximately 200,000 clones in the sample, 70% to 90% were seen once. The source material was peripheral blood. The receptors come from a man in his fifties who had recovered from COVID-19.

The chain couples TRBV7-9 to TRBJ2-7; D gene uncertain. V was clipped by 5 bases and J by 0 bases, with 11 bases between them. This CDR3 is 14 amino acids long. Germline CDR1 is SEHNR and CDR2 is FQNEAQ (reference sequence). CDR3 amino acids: CASSPPPSSYEQYF. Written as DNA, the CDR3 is TGTGCCAGCAGCCCACCTCCTAGCTCCTACGAGCAGTACTTC.

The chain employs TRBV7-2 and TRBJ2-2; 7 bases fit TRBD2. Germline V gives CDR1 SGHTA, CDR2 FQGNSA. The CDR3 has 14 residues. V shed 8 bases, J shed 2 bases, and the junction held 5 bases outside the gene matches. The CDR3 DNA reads TGTGCCAGCCCTCTAGCGGCAAACACCGGGGAGCTGTTTTTT. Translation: CASPLAANTGELFF.

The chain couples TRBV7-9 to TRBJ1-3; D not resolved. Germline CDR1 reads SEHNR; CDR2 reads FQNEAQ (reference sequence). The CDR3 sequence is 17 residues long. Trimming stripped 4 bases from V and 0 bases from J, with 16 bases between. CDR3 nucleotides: TGTGCCAGCAGCTCGCGGGAGTTGGCTAGCTCTGGAAACACCATATATTTT. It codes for CASSSRELASSGNTIYF.

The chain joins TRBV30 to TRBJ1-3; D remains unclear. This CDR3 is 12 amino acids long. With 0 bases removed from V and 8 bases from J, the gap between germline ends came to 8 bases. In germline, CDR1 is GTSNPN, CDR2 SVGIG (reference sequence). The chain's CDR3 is CAWSVQAYTIYF. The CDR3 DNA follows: TGTGCCTGGAGTGTGCAGGCCTACACCATATATTTT.

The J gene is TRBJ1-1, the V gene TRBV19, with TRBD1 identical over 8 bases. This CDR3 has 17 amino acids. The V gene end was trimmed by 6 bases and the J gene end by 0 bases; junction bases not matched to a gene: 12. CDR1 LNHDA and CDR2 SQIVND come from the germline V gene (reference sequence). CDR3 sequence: CASSPRGQGSMNTEAFF. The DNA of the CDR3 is TGTGCCAGTAGCCCCAGGGGGCAGGGCTCCATGAACACTGAAGCTTTCTTT.

CDR3: CASSGLRGGYTF. CDR3 bases: TGTGCCAGCAGTGGGCTTCGAGGGGGCTACACCTTC. The chain is built from TRBV2 and TRBJ1-2, with D unresolved. The germline gives CDR1 SNHLY, CDR2 FYNNEI. Between the trimmed V and J ends, which lost 4 bases and 8 bases, there was a span of 11 bases. CDR3 size: 12 residues.

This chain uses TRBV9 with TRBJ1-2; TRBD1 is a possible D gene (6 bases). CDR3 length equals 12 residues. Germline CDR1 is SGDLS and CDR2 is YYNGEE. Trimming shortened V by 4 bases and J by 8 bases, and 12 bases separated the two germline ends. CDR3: CASSTDRGGYTF. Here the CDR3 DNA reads TGTGCCAGCAGCACGGACAGAGGGGGCTACACCTTC.

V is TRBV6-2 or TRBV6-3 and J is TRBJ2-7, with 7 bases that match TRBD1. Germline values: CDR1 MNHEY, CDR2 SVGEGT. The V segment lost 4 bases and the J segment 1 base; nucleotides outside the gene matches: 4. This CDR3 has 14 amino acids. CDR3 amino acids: CASSSTGASYEQYF. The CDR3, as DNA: TGTGCCAGCAGTTCAACAGGGGCTTCCTACGAGCAGTACTTC.

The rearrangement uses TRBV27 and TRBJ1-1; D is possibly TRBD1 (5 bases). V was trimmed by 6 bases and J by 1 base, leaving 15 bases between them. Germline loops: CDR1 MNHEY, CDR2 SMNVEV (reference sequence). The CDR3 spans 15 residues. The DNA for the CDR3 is TGTGCCAGCAGAATTAGGCCTCAGGGGAACACTGAAGCTTTCTTT. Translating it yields CASRIRPQGNTEAFF.

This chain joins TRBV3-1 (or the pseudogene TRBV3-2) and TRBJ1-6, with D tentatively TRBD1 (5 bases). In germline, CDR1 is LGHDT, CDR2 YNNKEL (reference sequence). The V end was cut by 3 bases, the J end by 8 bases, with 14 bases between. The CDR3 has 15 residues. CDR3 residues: CASSHLQVSDSPLHF. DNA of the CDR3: TGTGCCAGCAGCCATTTACAGGTATCGGATTCACCCCTCCACTTT.

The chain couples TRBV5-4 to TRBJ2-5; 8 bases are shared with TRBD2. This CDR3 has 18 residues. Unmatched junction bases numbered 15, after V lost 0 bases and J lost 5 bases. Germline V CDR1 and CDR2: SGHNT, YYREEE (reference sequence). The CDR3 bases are TGTGCCAGCAGCTTGGGCCCCGGACAGCGGGAGAACGGCGAGACCCAGTACTTC. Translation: CASSLGPGQRENGETQYF.

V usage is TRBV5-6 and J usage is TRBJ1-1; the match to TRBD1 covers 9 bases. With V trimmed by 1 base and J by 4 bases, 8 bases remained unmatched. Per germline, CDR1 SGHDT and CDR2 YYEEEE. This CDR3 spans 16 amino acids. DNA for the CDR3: TGTGCCAGCAGCTTGAGAACAGGGGGCGCGGGCACTGAAGCTTTCTTT. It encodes CASSLRTGGAGTEAFF.

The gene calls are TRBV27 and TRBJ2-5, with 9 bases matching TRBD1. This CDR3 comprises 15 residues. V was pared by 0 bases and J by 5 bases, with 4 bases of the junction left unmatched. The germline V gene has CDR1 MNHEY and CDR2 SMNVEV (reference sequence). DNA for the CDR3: TGTGCCAGCAGTTTATCGGGGACAGGGCTGGAGACCCAGTACTTC. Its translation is CASSLSGTGLETQYF.

The CDR3 reads CASSEEDSNQPQHF. The CDR3 coding sequence is TGTGCCAGCAGTGAAGAGGACAGTAATCAGCCCCAGCATTTT. This chain connects TRBV6-1 to TRBJ1-5, with a possible D match to TRBD1 (6 bases). CDR1 MNHNS and CDR2 SASEGT come from the germline V gene. The V and J ends lost 1 base and 4 bases respectively, with 8 bases between them. The CDR3 consists of 14 residues.

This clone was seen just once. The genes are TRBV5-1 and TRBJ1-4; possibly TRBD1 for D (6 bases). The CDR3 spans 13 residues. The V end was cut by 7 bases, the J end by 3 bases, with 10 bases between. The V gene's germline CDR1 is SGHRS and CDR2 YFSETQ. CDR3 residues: CASSRGANEKLFF. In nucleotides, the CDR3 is TGCGCCAGCTCCAGGGGAGCTAATGAAAAACTGTTTTTT.

CDR3 in amino acids: CASSYGWLEAKNIQYF. The CDR3 DNA follows: TGTGCCAGCAGTTACGGATGGCTAGAGGCCAAAAACATTCAGTACTTC. The chain combines TRBV6-6 with TRBJ2-4; no firm D call. V was cut by 2 bases and J by 1 base, with 12 bases left in between. Germline V gene lookup returns CDR1 MNHNY and CDR2 SVGAGI (reference sequence). The CDR3 runs to 16 residues.

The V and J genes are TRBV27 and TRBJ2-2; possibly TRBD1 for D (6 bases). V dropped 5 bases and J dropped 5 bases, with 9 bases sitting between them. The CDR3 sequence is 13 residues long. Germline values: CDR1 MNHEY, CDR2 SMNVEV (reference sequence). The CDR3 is CASSTDRTGELFF. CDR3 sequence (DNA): TGTGCCAGCAGTACAGACAGGACCGGGGAGCTGTTTTTT.

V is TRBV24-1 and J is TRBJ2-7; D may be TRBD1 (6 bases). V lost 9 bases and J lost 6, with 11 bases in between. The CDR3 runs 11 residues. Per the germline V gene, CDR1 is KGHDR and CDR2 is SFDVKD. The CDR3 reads CATAQGSEQYF. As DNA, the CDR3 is TGTGCCACCGCACAGGGCTCCGAGCAGTACTTC.

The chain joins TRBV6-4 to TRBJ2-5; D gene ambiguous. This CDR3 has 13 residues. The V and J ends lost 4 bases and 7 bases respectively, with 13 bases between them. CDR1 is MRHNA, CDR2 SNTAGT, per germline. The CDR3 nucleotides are TGTGCCAGCAGTGTCACTTCTTCGGGGACCCAGTACTTC. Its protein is CASSVTSSGTQYF.

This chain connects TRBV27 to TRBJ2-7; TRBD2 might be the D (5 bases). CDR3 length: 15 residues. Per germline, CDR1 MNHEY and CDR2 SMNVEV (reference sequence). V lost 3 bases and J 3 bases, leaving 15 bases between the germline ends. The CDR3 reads CASSFQSGANYEQYF. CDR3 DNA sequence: TGTGCCAGCAGTTTTCAGAGCGGAGCTAACTACGAGCAGTACTTC.

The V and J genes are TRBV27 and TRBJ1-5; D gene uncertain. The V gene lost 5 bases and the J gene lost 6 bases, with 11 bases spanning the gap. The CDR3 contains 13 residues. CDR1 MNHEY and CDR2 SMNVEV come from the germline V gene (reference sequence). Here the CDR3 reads CASSPIPGQPQHF. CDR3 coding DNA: TGTGCCAGCAGTCCAATACCGGGTCAGCCCCAGCATTTT.

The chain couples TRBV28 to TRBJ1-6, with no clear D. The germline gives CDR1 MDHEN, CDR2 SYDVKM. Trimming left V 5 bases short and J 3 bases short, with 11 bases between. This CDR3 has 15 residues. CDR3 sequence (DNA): TGTGCCAGCAGTCCATCACAGCTCTATAATTCACCCCTCCACTTT. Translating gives CASSPSQLYNSPLHF.

The chain's CDR3 is CASSVGDSVGYEQYF. The CDR3 region has the DNA TGTGCCAGCAGCGTAGGGGACAGTGTGGGCTACGAGCAGTACTTC. V usage is TRBV9 and J usage is TRBJ2-7; TRBD1 matches 7 bases. This CDR3 contains 15 residues. Losses at the gene ends were 0 bases for V and 3 bases for J; bases not matched to a gene: 6. The germline V gene has CDR1 SGDLS and CDR2 YYNGEE.

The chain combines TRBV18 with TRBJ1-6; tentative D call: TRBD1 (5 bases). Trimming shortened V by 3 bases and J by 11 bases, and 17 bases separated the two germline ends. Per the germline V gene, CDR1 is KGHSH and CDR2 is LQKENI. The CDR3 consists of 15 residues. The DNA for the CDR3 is TGTGCCAGCTCACCGGGCAGGACGGGGGGTCCACCCCTCCACTTT. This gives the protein CASSPGRTGGPPLHF.

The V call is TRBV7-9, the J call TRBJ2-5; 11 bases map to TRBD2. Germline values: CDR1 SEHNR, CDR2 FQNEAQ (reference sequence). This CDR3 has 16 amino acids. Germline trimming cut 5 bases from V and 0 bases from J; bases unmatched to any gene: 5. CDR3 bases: TGTGCCAGCAGCAAAAGGACTAGCGGGTACCAAGAGACCCAGTACTTC. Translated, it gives CASSKRTSGYQETQYF.

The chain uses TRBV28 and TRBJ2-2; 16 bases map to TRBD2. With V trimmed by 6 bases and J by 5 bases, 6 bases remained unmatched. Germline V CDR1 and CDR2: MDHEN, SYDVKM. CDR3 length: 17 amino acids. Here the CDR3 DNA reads TGTGCCAGCAGGGGACTAGCGGGAGGGCCGGGGACCGGGGAGCTGTTTTTT. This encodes CASRGLAGGPGTGELFF.

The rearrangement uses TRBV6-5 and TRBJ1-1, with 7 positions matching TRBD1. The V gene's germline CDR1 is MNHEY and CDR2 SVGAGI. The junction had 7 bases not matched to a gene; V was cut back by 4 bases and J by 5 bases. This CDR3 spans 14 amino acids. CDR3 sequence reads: CASSFTGTATEAFF. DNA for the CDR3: TGTGCCAGCAGTTTCACCGGGACAGCAACTGAAGCTTTCTTT.

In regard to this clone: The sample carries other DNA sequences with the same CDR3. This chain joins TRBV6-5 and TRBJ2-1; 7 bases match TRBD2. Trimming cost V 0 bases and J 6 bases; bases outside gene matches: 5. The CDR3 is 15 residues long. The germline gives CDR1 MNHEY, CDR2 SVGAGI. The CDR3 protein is CASSYSSSGGNEQFF. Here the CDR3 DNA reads TGTGCCAGCAGTTACTCGTCTAGCGGAGGCAATGAGCAGTTCTTC.

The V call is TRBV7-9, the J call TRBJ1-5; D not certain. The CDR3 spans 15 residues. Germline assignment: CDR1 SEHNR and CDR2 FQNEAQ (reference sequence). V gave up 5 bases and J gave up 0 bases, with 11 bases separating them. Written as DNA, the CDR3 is TGTGCCAGCAGCCCATCCACAGATAGCAATCAGCCCCAGCATTTT. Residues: CASSPSTDSNQPQHF.